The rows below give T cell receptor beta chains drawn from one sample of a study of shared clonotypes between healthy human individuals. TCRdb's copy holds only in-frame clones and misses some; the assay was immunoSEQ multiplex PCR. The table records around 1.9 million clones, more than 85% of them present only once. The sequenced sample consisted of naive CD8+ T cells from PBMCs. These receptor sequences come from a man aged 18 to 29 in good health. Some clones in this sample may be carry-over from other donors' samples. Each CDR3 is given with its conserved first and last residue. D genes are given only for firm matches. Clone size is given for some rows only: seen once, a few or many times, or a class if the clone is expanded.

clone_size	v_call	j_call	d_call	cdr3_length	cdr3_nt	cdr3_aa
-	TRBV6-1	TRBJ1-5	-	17	TGTGCCAGCAGTGCACCTAGGGACCACCGCGGCAATCAGCCCCAGCATTTT	CASSAPRDHRGNQPQHF
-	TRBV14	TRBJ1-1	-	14	TGTGCCAGCAGCCAAGATGGGGCAGGGCATGAAGCTTTCTTT	CASSQDGAGHEAFF
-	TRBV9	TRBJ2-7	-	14	TGTGCCAGCAGCCGACGACTGGATCCAAGAGAGCAGTACTTC	CASSRRLDPREQYF
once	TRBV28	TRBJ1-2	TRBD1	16	TGTGCCAGCAGCTCATACCCACAAGACAGGGTGGATGGCTACACCTTC	CASSSYPQDRVDGYTF
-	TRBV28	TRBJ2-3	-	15	TGTGCCAGCAATGAGAGCGGGCGAAGCACAGATACGCAGTATTTT	CASNESGRSTDTQYF
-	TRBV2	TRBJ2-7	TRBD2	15	TGTGCCAGCAGTCCGACTAGCGTGGATGTCTCCGAGCAGTACTTC	CASSPTSVDVSEQYF
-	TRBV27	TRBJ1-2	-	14	TGTGCCAGCAGCCTGACCCCTTCCAACTATGGCTACACCTTC	CASSLTPSNYGYTF
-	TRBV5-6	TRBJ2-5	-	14	TGTGCCAGCAGCTTGGGTGGGGGACTCGAGACCCAGTACTTC	CASSLGGGLETQYF
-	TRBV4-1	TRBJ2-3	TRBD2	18	TGCGCCAGTAAGACGACCCCGGGACTAGCGGGCCGCACAGATACGCAGTATTTT	CASKTTPGLAGRTDTQYF
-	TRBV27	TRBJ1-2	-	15	TGTGCCAGCAGTTTAAGTGGGACGGGGTACTATGGCTACACCTTC	CASSLSGTGYYGYTF
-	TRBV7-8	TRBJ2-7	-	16	TGTGCCAGCAGCACTAGGGGGAGACAGATCTCTTTTGAGCAGTACTTC	CASSTRGRQISFEQYF
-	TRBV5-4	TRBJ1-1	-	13	TGTGCCAGCAGCCCCCGGGGAGACACTGAAGCTTTCTTT	CASSPRGDTEAFF
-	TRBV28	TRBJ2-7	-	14	TGTGCCAGCACCTGGGTAGGGGGCTCCTACGAGCAGTACTTC	CASTWVGGSYEQYF
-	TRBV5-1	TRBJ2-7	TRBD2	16	TGCGCCAGCAGCTTGACCCGGACTAGCGCGACCTACGAGCAGTACTTC	CASSLTRTSATYEQYF
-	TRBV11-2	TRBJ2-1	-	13	TGTGCCAGCAGCCTATTTGGGGATAATGAGCAGTTCTTC	CASSLFGDNEQFF
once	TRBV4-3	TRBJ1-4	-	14	TGCGCCAGCAGCCAGGGGACAACTAATGAAAAACTGTTTTTT	CASSQGTTNEKLFF
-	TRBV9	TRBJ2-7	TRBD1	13	TGTGCCAGCAGCGACACGACAGGGCTAGAGCAGTACTTC	CASSDTTGLEQYF
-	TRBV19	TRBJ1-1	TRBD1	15	TGTGCCAGTATATTAGCGACAGGGGGGAACACTGAAGCTTTCTTT	CASILATGGNTEAFF
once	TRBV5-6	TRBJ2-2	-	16	TGTGCCAGCAGCTTTCCATGGGGCGAGTCCACCGGGGAGCTGTTTTTT	CASSFPWGESTGELFF
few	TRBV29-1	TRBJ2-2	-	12	TGCAGCGTTGGAGTCCTCAACGGGGAGCTGTTTTTT	CSVGVLNGELFF
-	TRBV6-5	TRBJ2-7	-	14	TGTGCCAGCAGTTACCTGCAGGGTAGCAACGAGCAGTACTTC	CASSYLQGSNEQYF
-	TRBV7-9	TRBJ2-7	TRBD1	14	TGTGCCAGCAGCCCCCGGGACAGGGTATACGAGCAGTACTTC	CASSPRDRVYEQYF
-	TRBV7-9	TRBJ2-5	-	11	TGTGCCAGCAGCGCCAAAGAGACCCAGTACTTC	CASSAKETQYF
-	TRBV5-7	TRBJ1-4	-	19	TGTGCCAGCAGCCCTACCGCGGTGGGATCTCTCTCAACTAATGAAAAACTGTTTTTT	CASSPTAVGSLSTNEKLFF
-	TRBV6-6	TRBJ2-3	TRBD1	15	TGTGCCAGCAGTTCGACAGGGGGGTTGGCAGATACGCAGTATTTT	CASSSTGGLADTQYF
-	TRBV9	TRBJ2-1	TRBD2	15	TGTGCCAGCAGCGAGAGAGCGGGATGGGGCAATGAGCAGTTCTTC	CASSERAGWGNEQFF
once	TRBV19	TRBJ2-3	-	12	TGTGCCAGCCTCGGGAGCACAGATACGCAGTATTTT	CASLGSTDTQYF
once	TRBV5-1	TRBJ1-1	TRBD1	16	TGCGCCAGCAGCCGACAGGGAGTGCGTTTGGACACTGAAGCTTTCTTT	CASSRQGVRLDTEAFF
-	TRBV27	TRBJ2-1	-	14	TGTGCCAGCAGTTTATCCGGGGGGCGGAATGAGCAGTTCTTC	CASSLSGGRNEQFF
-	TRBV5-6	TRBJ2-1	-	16	TGTGCCAGCAGCCCAAACGGACCTACTAATTACAATGAGCAGTTCTTC	CASSPNGPTNYNEQFF
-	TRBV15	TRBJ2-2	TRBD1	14	TGTGCCACCAGGGACAGGGAGAACACCGGGGAGCTGTTTTTT	CATRDRENTGELFF
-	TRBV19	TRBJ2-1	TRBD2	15	TGTGCCAGTAGTATCGGCGGGAGGCTCGCCAATGAGCAGTTCTTC	CASSIGGRLANEQFF
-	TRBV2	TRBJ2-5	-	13	TGTGCCAGCAGTGATCCCTTCGGGGAGACCCAGTACTTC	CASSDPFGETQYF
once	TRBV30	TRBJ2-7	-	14	TGTGCCTGGAGTGTACGTCTCAGGGGATACGAGCAGTACTTC	CAWSVRLRGYEQYF
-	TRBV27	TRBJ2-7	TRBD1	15	TGTGCCAGCAGTTTATTGGCAGGGGGTACCTACGAGCAGTACTTC	CASSLLAGGTYEQYF
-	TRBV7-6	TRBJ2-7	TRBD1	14	TGTGCCAGCAGCTTAATCGGGACAGGGACCGAGCAGTACTTC	CASSLIGTGTEQYF
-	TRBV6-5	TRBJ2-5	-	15	TGTGCCAGCAACTTAGGGGGGTCATCTGGAGAGACCCAGTACTTC	CASNLGGSSGETQYF
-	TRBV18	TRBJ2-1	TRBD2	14	TGTGCCAGCTCACGGGACTACCTAAACAATGAGCAGTTCTTC	CASSRDYLNNEQFF
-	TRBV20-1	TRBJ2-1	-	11	TGCAGTGCTAATCCTTACAATGAGCAGTTCTTC	CSANPYNEQFF
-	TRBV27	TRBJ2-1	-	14	TGTGCCAGCAGTTTCACGGGAGCCTACAATGAGCAGTTCTTC	CASSFTGAYNEQFF
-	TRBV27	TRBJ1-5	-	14	TGTGCCACCCGTGATCGAGGGCGGGATCAGCCCCAGCATTTT	CATRDRGRDQPQHF
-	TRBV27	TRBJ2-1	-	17	TGTGCCAGCAGTTTCCCTCTCCCGGGGAGGAACGACAATGAGCAGTTCTTC	CASSFPLPGRNDNEQFF
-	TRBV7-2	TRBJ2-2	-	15	TGTGCCAGCAGCTTATTGAATGTAGGCACCGGGGAGCTGTTTTTT	CASSLLNVGTGELFF
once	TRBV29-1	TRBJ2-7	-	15	TGCAGCGTTGAAGCAAGCGGGCCACCGTCCTACGAGCAGTACTTC	CSVEASGPPSYEQYF
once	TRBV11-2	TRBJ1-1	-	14	TGTGCCAGCAGCTTAGATCTGGGCAACACTGAAGCTTTCTTT	CASSLDLGNTEAFF
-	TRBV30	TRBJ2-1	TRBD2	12	TGTGCCTGGAGTGTACTAGCGGGGAGGGAGTTCTTC	CAWSVLAGREFF
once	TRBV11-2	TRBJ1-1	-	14	TGTGCCAGCAGCCCACCGCGGGGAGTGACTGAAGCTTTCTTT	CASSPPRGVTEAFF
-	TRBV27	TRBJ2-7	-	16	TGTGCCAGCAGTTTATCGTACGGGGATAGGTCCTACGAGCAGTACTTC	CASSLSYGDRSYEQYF
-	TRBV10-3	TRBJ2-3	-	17	TGTGCCATCAGTGAGGGTAGGAGCCCCCTGGGGACAGATACGCAGTATTTT	CAISEGRSPLGTDTQYF
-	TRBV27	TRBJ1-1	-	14	TGTGCCAGCGGGCTGAGGGGAGTTGGGACTGAAGCTTTCTTT	CASGLRGVGTEAFF
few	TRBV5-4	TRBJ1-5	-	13	TGTGCCAGCAGCCCTGGGACCAATCAGCCCCAGCATTTT	CASSPGTNQPQHF
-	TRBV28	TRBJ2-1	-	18	TGTGCCAGCAGTTTGGCCCCACTCGACACGCCACATTACAATGAGCAGTTCTTC	CASSLAPLDTPHYNEQFF
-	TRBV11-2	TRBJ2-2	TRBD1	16	TGTGCCAGCAGCTTAGGGCCCACAGGGGACACCGGGGAGCTGTTTTTT	CASSLGPTGDTGELFF
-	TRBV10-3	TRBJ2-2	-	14	TGTGCCATCACGGATAGCGGGAACACCGGGGAGCTGTTTTTT	CAITDSGNTGELFF
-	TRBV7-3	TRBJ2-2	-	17	TGTGCCAGCAGCATGCTGCCTAGTCGGAGTCGGACCGGGGAGCTGTTTTTT	CASSMLPSRSRTGELFF